This T cell receptor (beta chain) was retrieved from a study of T cell responses to AZD1222 COVID-19 vaccine. Findings and limits, study-wide: Repertoires were collected only later (after the peak T cell response had occurred). Donors were mostly white British, more females; clonal diversity possibly underestimated.

This clone was seen a single time. Its antigen is currently unknown. Germline V gives CDR1 MNHEY, CDR2 SVGEGT. The CDR3 is 16 amino acids. The V gene end was trimmed by 4 bases and the J gene end by 2 bases; junction bases not matched to a gene: 8. Second doses at about 4 or about 12 weeks were pooled. Profiled with immunoSEQ multiplex PCR; TCRdb holds only in-frame clones, not every one. The data hold approximately 140,000 clones, with 92% observed a single time. The specimen comprised peripheral blood, sampled 28 days after the second AZD1222 dose. The TCR originated in an adult who received the AZD1222 COVID-19 vaccine. The rearrangement uses TRBV6-2 or TRBV6-3 and TRBJ2-1; 7 bases are a match to TRBD2. CDR3 coding DNA: TGTGCCAGCAGTTGCGGGGGTCAGGGCCCCTACAATGAGCAGTTCTTC. It yields the protein CASSCGGQGPYNEQFF.